This TCR beta chain was retrieved from a study of blood T cells in healthy people across ages. The CDR3 has 12 amino acids. Germline CDR1 MDHEN, CDR2 SYDVKM. V was cut by 8 bases and J by 0 bases, with 6 bases left in between. A sample-barcoded 5' primer and a J-beta primer mix were used in a second PCR of roughly 6 to 11 cycles. A 12-random-nucleotide template-switch adaptor tagged each cDNA molecule. From the 5' RACE reads, TCRdb called clonotypes with MiXCR, one entry per CDR3 protein. The repertoire holds some 750,000 distinct CDR3 sequences, with 22% as singletons. The sample providers were healthy Caucasian people from Russia, aged roughly 6 to 100. In each sample, at least 6 million PBMCs were isolated. Study-wide results and caveats: Per-million-T-cell TCR beta diversity fell roughly linearly with age.

About this clonotype itself: Its specificity is unknown.

This clonotype was sampled from a man between 65 and 85 years old in good health. V is TRBV28 and J is TRBJ2-3, with D hard to call. The source material was blood. CDR3 nucleotide sequence: TGTGCCAGCCCAAATAGCACAGATACGCAGTATTTT. Translation: CASPNSTDTQYF.